The entry below describes one TCR beta chain. The target antigen is unknown. This entry comes from a study of T cell repertoires in cytomegalovirus infection. Trimming shortened V by 0 bases and J by 2 bases, and 7 bases separated the two germline ends. Germline lookup yields CDR1 ENHRY and CDR2 SYGVKD. This CDR3 spans 14 amino acids. TCRdb recomputed calls from the reads with MiXCR, one row per CDR3 protein. Seen here are roughly 920,000 distinct CDR3 sequences, around 32% observed once, and the top ten hold over 13%. The starting material was cultured CD8+ T cells from PBMCs, obtained from culture after CMV antigen stimulation. The TCR was taken from a human donor in good health (CMV status not recorded). Some clones in this sample may be carry-over from other donors' samples. The rearrangement uses TRBV10-3 and TRBJ1-2; D is undetermined. The CDR3 region is CAISESVSNYGYTF. CDR3 coding DNA: TGTGCCATCAGTGAGTCGGTCAGCAACTATGGCTACACCTTC.